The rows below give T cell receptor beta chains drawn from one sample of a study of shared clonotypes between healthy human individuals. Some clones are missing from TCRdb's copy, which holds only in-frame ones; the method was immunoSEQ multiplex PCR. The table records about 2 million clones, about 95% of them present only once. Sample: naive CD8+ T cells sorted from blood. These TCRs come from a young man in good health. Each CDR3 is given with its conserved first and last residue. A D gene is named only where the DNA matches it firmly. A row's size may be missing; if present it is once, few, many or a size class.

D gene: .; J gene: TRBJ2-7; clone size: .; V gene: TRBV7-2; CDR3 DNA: TGTGCCAGCAGCTCGACAAAGCCCCGATTGGGGTCTAGTTTGGAGGAGCAGTACTTC; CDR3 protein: CASSSTKPRLGSSLEEQYF
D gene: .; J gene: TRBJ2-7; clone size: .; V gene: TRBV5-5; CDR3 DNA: TGTGCCAGCAGCTTAGGTCAGGGACTCTCCTACGAGCAGTACTTC; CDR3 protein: CASSLGQGLSYEQYF
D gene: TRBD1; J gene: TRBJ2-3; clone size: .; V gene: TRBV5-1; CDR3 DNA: TGCGCCAGCAGCTTGGGGCGAACAGGGGTCGCGGGAGATACGCAGTATTTT; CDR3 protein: CASSLGRTGVAGDTQYF
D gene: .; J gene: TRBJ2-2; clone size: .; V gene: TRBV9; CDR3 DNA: TGTGCCAGCAGCTCGAACAGGGACCAGAACACCGGGGAGCTGTTTTTT; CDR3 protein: CASSSNRDQNTGELFF
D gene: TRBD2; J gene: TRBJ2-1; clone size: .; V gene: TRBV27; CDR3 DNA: TGTGCCAGCAGTCTCGGACTAGCGGGAATCTCCAGTGAGCAGTTCTTC; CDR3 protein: CASSLGLAGISSEQFF
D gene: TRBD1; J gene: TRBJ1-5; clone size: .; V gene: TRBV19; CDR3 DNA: TGTGCCAGTAGTAAGACCACCGGGACAGGGGGCCTCGGGGGCAATCAGCCCCAGCATTTT; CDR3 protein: CASSKTTGTGGLGGNQPQHF
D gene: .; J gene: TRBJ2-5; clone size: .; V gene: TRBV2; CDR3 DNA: TGTGCCAGCAGTGAAGATGTACAGGCAGAGACCCAGTACTTC; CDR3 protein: CASSEDVQAETQYF
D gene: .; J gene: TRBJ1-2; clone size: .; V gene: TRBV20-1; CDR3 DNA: TGCAGTGCTAGAGCCGATACCGACACCTTC; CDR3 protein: CSARADTDTF
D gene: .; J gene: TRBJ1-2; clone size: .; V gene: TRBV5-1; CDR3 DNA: TGCGCCAGCAGCGCGATTTATGGGGAGAGTGGCCACACCTTC; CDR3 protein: CASSAIYGESGHTF
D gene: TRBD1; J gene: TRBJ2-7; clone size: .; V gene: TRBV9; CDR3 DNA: TGTGCCAGCAGCGTCGGGACAGGGGGCGAGTACGAGCAGTACTTC; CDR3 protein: CASSVGTGGEYEQYF
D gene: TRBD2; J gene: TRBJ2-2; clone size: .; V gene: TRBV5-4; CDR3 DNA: TGTGCCAGCAGCAACGCGGGGGAGAGGAACACCGGGGAGCTGTTTTTT; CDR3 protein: CASSNAGERNTGELFF
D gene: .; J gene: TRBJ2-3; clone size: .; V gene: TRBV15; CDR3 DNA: TGTGCCACCAGCGATAGAGGGAGCCCAGATACGCAGTATTTT; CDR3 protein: CATSDRGSPDTQYF
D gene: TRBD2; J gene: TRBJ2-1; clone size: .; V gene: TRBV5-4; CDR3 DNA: TGTGCCAGCAGCCGGGGGGGACTAGGGATTAATGAGCAGTTCTTC; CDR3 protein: CASSRGGLGINEQFF
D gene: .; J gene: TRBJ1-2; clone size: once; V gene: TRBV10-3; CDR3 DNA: TGTGCCATCAGTGAGTCGACGGCTTCTGGGGGTGGCTACACCTTC; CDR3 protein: CAISESTASGGGYTF
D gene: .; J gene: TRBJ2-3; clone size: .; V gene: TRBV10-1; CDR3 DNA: TGCGCCAGCAGTGAAGTCCCGGCTCTTGGCAGGCCAGATACGCAGTATTTT; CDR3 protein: CASSEVPALGRPDTQYF
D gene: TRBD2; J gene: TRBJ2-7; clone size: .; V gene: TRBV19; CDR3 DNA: TGTGCCAGTAGTATTCGAGCGGGGCACTACGAGCAGTACTTC; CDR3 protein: CASSIRAGHYEQYF
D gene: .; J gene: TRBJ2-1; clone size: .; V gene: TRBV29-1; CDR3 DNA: TGCAGCGTTGAAGGTGGCGATTTGGCCCCCTACAATGAGCAGTTCTTC; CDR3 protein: CSVEGGDLAPYNEQFF
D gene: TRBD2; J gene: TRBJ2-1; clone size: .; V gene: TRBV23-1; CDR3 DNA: TGCGCCAGCGGCGATTCCGGGACTAGCGACGACTACAATGAGCAGTTCTTC; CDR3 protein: CASGDSGTSDDYNEQFF